Each of the 30 T cell receptor beta chains below was sequenced from the same sample in a study of T cells in Graves' hyperthyroidism and ophthalmopathy. Amplification targeted TCR beta CDR3 regions from RNA transcripts. Initially, a first-round RT-PCR of the TCR CDR3 employed the HTBI primer set. TCRdb ran MiXCR on the multiplex PCR reads and lists one entry per CDR3 protein. This table holds approximately 330,000 distinct CDR3 sequences, 18% found once. The material sequenced was blood. The receptors shown here come from a woman in her fifties or sixties with Graves' hyperthyroidism.

This clonotype was found many times. The chain links TRBV3-1 to TRBJ1-4, with D possibly matching TRBD1 (6 bases). The CDR3 runs 15 residues. Germline V gene sequence: CDR1 LGHDT, CDR2 YNNKEL (reference sequence). V dropped 4 bases and J dropped 5 bases, with 14 bases sitting between them. The CDR3 coding sequence is TGTGCCAGCAGCCCAGAGCTCGGGACAAATGAAAAACTGTTTTTT. This codes for CASSPELGTNEKLFF.

This clonotype showed up just a few times. V usage is TRBV28 and J usage is TRBJ2-7, with TRBD2 as a possible D gene (6 bases). The CDR3 is 14 residues long. The V gene lost 7 bases and the J gene lost 4 bases, with 17 bases spanning the gap. CDR1 and CDR2 from the germline V gene are MDHEN and SYDVKM. The CDR3 DNA is TGTGCCAGCACCCCCGCTAGCGCCCGGTACGAGCAGTACTTC. Residues: CASTPASARYEQYF.

The CDR3 nucleotides read TGCAGTGCTAGAAGGAGCGTAGGGGGAGATTCACCCCTCCACTTT. Translating gives CSARRSVGGDSPLHF. This chain connects TRBV20-1 to TRBJ1-6; the D gene is possibly TRBD1 (6 bases). Germline assignment: CDR1 DFQATT and CDR2 SNEGSKA (reference sequence). V was shortened by 2 bases and J by 8 bases, with 16 bases between the two germline ends. The CDR3 has 15 amino acids.

The chain carries TRBV7-9 and TRBJ1-3; D may be TRBD1 (5 bases). The CDR3 contains 14 residues. Deletions cut 2 bases from V and 8 bases from J, with 13 bases between. CDR1 is SEHNR, CDR2 FQNEAQ, per germline (reference sequence). The CDR3 bases are TGTGCCAGCAGCTTATCCGGGGGTGGTGACACCATATATTTT. It translates to CASSLSGGGDTIYF.

This clonotype was recorded at least ten times. The V call is TRBV3-1, the J call TRBJ2-7; D may be TRBD2 (6 bases). Germline lookup yields CDR1 LGHDT and CDR2 YNNKEL (reference sequence). Trimming took 4 bases from V and 2 from J, leaving 15 bases between them. This CDR3 comprises 15 residues. The CDR3 DNA is TGTGCCAGCAGCCCCTCTGGCGGGGTAACCTACGAGCAGTACTTC. Translated: CASSPSGGVTYEQYF.

CDR3 in amino acids: CATTLRADREETQYF. CDR3 in DNA: TGCGCCACTACGCTCAGGGCGGACCGGGAAGAGACCCAGTACTTC. The chain is built from TRBV10-1 and TRBJ2-5, with D perhaps TRBD1 (5 bases). Germline V lookup: CDR1 WNHNN, CDR2 SYGVQD (reference sequence). CDR3 size: 15 residues. Trimming shortened V by 10 bases and J by 3 bases, and 21 bases separated the two germline ends.

This clonotype was detected ten times or more. The J gene is TRBJ1-5, the V gene TRBV6-1; TRBD1 aligns across 7 bases. This CDR3 region has 16 residues. V was clipped by 3 bases and J by 1 base; unmatched bases: 6. CDR1 MNHNS and CDR2 SASEGT come from the germline V gene. This CDR3 is CASSDRDRGSNQPQHF. The CDR3 nucleotides are TGTGCCAGCAGTGACAGGGACAGAGGGAGCAATCAGCCCCAGCATTTT.

This clonotype was found a few times. This chain joins TRBV12-3 or TRBV12-4 and TRBJ1-6, with D possibly being TRBD1 (6 bases). Trimming took 1 base from V and 9 from J, leaving 13 bases between them. The CDR3 is 15 amino acids. For the CDR3, the DNA is TGTGCCAGCAGTTTAGGGGCAGGGGTCGGTTCACCCCTCCACTTT. Encoded protein: CASSLGAGVGSPLHF.

This clonotype occurred a few times. The J gene is TRBJ2-1, the V gene TRBV20-1; 8 positions match TRBD2. CDR1 and CDR2 from the germline V gene are DFQATT and SNEGSKA (reference sequence). CDR3 length: 15 amino acids. The V gene end was trimmed by 0 bases and the J gene end by 5 bases; junction bases not matched to a gene: 6. Here the CDR3 DNA reads TGCAGTGCTAGAGATGCGGGGGGCGGAGACAATGAGCAGTTCTTC. This sequence encodes CSARDAGGGDNEQFF.

As for this clonotype: A clone one base away is much larger, so this may be a read error. The chain joins TRBV4-1 to TRBJ1-1; TRBD1 matches at 8 bases. V shed 5 bases, J shed 1 base, and the junction held 3 bases outside the gene matches. Per germline, CDR1 MGHRA and CDR2 YSYEKL. This CDR3 has 14 amino acids. CDR3 coding DNA: TGCGCCAGCAGCGCACAGGGGGGGAACACTGAAGCTTTCTTT. It yields the protein CASSAQGGNTEAFF.

This clonotype was counted many times. The J gene is TRBJ2-7, the V gene TRBV20-1; 11 nucleotides line up with TRBD1. The CDR3 is 17 residues long. CDR1 DFQATT and CDR2 SNEGSKA come from the germline V gene (reference sequence). The ends lost 5 bases at V and 3 bases at J; junction bases unmatched: 15. CDR3 sequence: CSASEAGGTGGFYEQYF. In DNA form, the CDR3 reads TGCAGTGCTTCTGAGGCGGGAGGGACAGGGGGATTCTACGAGCAGTACTTC.

Comment on this clonotype: This may be a read error, as it is one base from a much larger clone. V is TRBV18 and J is TRBJ1-3, with D uncertain. Germline loops: CDR1 KGHSH, CDR2 LQKENI. This CDR3 is 17 amino acids long. CDR3 protein: CAISPPSATDSGNTIYF. Here the CDR3 DNA reads TGTGCCATCTCACCACCGTCCGCGACCGACTCTGGAAACACCATATATTTT.

This clonotype was recorded a few times. The rearrangement joins TRBV5-6 to TRBJ1-1; 9 nucleotides match TRBD1. V shed 6 bases, J shed 4 bases, and the junction held 7 bases outside the gene matches. Germline CDR1 SGHDT, CDR2 YYEEEE. The CDR3 length is 14 residues. The CDR3 DNA follows: TGTGCCAGCACCTATGGGACAGGGAGCACTGAAGCTTTCTTT. As protein: CASTYGTGSTEAFF. The full variable domain, completed using reference TRBV5-6 and TRBJ1-1, is DAGVTQSPTHLIKTRGQQVTLRCSPKSGHDTVSWYQQALGQGPQFIFQYYEEEERQRGNFPDRFSGHQFPNYSSELNVNALLLGDSALYLCASTYGTGSTEAFFGQGTRLTVV.

There are many counts of this clonotype. The chain combines TRBV6-1 with TRBJ2-7; 8 bases align to TRBD2. CDR3 length: 14 residues. With V trimmed by 3 bases and J by 2 bases, 3 bases remained unmatched. Germline CDR1 and CDR2: MNHNS and SASEGT. CDR3 DNA: TGTGCCAGCAGTGAGGTAGCGGGGACCTACGAGCAGTACTTC. Translated, it gives CASSEVAGTYEQYF.

This clonotype was detected many times. The chain combines TRBV20-1 with TRBJ2-3, with a possible D match to TRBD2 (6 bases). CDR1 and CDR2 from the germline V gene are DFQATT and SNEGSKA (reference sequence). V gave up 6 bases and J gave up 4 bases, with 14 bases separating them. The CDR3 consists of 13 residues. The CDR3 region is CSAPGLSADTQYF. The CDR3 region has the DNA TGCAGTGCCCCGGGACTCTCGGCAGATACGCAGTATTTT.

About this clonotype itself: A much larger clone is a single base away; this may be a read error. This rearrangement joins TRBV11-2 to TRBJ2-7, with a possible D match to TRBD1 (6 bases). Trimming pared 5 bases from V and 5 bases from J, leaving 22 bases between. The CDR3 is 16 amino acids. Germline V CDR1 and CDR2: SGHAT, FQNNGV. CDR3 sequence reads: CASSPLRWTVTHEQYF. CDR3 nucleotide sequence: TGTGCCAGCAGCCCCCTCCGATGGACAGTGACCCACGAGCAGTACTTC.

The chain uses TRBV27 and TRBJ1-6; possible D gene TRBD1, 6 bases. Germline CDR1 and CDR2: MNHEY and SMNVEV (reference sequence). This CDR3 contains 15 residues. V gave up 3 bases and J gave up 10 bases, with 16 bases separating them. CDR3 nucleotide sequence: TGTGCCAGCAGTTTTGGGGCAGGGAGGGGGTCACCCCTCCACTTT. It is translated as CASSFGAGRGSPLHF.

This clonotype has at least ten counts. The rearrangement links TRBV9 to TRBJ2-5; 12 bases match TRBD2. Germline CDR1 SGDLS, CDR2 YYNGEE. CDR3 size: 15 residues. V lost 4 bases and J lost 4; bases outside the gene matches: 5. For the CDR3, the DNA is TGTGCCAGCAGCTCTAGCGGGAGGGACGCAGAGACCCAGTACTTC. This sequence encodes CASSSSGRDAETQYF.

The table lists this clonotype with a few counts. The chain joins TRBV29-1 to TRBJ2-7; 7 bases map to TRBD2. CDR1 SQVTM and CDR2 ANQGSEA come from the germline V gene. The ends lost 6 bases at V and 3 bases at J; junction bases unmatched: 11. CDR3 length equals 14 residues. DNA for the CDR3: TGCAGCGTCGGACTAGGTACGGCGGGCTACGAGCAGTACTTC. Residues: CSVGLGTAGYEQYF.

This chain uses TRBV20-1 with TRBJ2-7; D is unresolved. Deletions cut 4 bases from V and 6 bases from J, with 16 bases between. CDR1 and CDR2 (germline): DFQATT, SNEGSKA (reference sequence). The CDR3 runs 13 residues. The CDR3 spells CSATRSLEGEQYV. In nucleotides, the CDR3 is TGCAGTGCTACTAGATCGCTTGAAGGCGAGCAGTACGTC.

The chain links TRBV6-1 to TRBJ1-3, with TRBD1 as a possible D gene (5 bases). The CDR3 has 15 amino acids. The V gene's germline CDR1 is MNHNS and CDR2 SASEGT. Trimming removed 7 bases from V and 4 bases from J, with 17 bases in between. In DNA, the CDR3 is TGTGCCAGCACAACGGGGGTCTTCGGGGGAAACACCATATATTTT. Residues: CASTTGVFGGNTIYF.

Worth noting for this clonotype: Germline and junction disagree at one end, which may indicate a read error. This rearrangement joins TRBV29-1 to TRBJ2-6; D ambiguous. Looked up from germline, CDR1 is SQVTM and CDR2 is ANQGSEA. This CDR3 spans 15 amino acids. CDR3 sequence: CSVVRFDSGVNVLTF. As DNA, the CDR3 is TGCAGCGTTGTACGCTTTGACTCTGGGGTCAACGTCCTGACTTTC.

The V gene is TRBV11-2, the J gene TRBJ2-1, with a possible D match to TRBD1 (5 bases). V lost 3 bases and J lost 10, with 16 bases in between. There are 14 residues in the CDR3. Germline V lookup: CDR1 SGHAT, CDR2 FQNNGV. CDR3 DNA: TGTGCCAGCAGCTTTACCCCCGACAGCCACGAGCAGTTCTTC. Translating it yields CASSFTPDSHEQFF.

This clonotype occurred many times. V usage is TRBV11-2 and J usage is TRBJ2-7, with a weak D call TRBD2 (5 bases). Trimming took off 2 bases at V and 0 bases at J, with 11 bases between the two ends. The CDR3 is 15 residues long. Germline CDR1 reads SGHAT; CDR2 reads FQNNGV. The DNA of the CDR3 is TGTGCCAGCAGCTTAAGCAACGGACTCTCCTACGAGCAGTACTTC. Amino acids: CASSLSNGLSYEQYF.

The chain couples TRBV5-1 to TRBJ1-6, with D possibly TRBD1 on 6 matching bases. Trimming removed 0 bases at V and 4 bases at J, with 8 bases between. This CDR3 comprises 15 residues. Germline V gives CDR1 SGHRS, CDR2 YFSETQ. CDR3 in DNA: TGCGCCAGCAGCTTGGAAGGACAGTATAATTCACCCCTCCACTTT. Translated: CASSLEGQYNSPLHF.

The chain is built from TRBV11-2 and TRBJ2-3; the match to TRBD2 covers 7 bases. The CDR3 spans 14 residues. V shed 2 bases and J 7 bases; nucleotides not matched to a gene: 6. Germline lookup yields CDR1 SGHAT and CDR2 FQNNGV. The CDR3 DNA reads as TGTGCCAGCAGCTTAAACGCGGGAGCGTATACGCAGTATTTT. Protein: CASSLNAGAYTQYF.

This clonotype was picked up many times. V and J are TRBV20-1 and TRBJ2-1, with a possible D match to TRBD1 (6 bases). The CDR3 has 19 amino acids. CDR1 DFQATT and CDR2 SNEGSKA come from the germline V gene (reference sequence). The V end lost 1 base, the J end lost 5 bases, and 27 bases lay between the germline ends. The CDR3 nucleotides are TGCAGTGCTAGAGCACTCCAGGGGATGGCGTCCAGCCCCCACAATGAGCAGTTCTTC. Amino acids: CSARALQGMASSPHNEQFF.

This clonotype occurred once. Germline is not matched at one junction end, which may reflect a read error. This chain uses TRBV5-1 with TRBJ2-1; no firm D call. Germline CDR1 SGHRS, CDR2 YFSETQ. This CDR3 is 14 amino acids long. The CDR3 nucleotides read TGTGCCAGCACCCCGCGTAGCAACTACGATGAGCAGTTCTTC. This translates into CASTPRSNYDEQFF.

Ten or more counts support this clonotype. V and J are TRBV4-1 and TRBJ2-7; unclear D gene. From germline, CDR1 is MGHRA and CDR2 YSYEKL. V shed 1 base and J shed 0 bases, with 10 bases lying between them. The CDR3 sequence is 15 residues long. CDR3 sequence (DNA): TGCGCCAGCAGCCAAGCCTTCTCGAGCTCCTACGAGCAGTACGTC. Its translation is CASSQAFSSSYEQYV.

The DNA of the CDR3 is TGTGCCAGCAGTCCGCTACAGGGGTCTGAAGCTTTCTTT. It encodes CASSPLQGSEAFF. This chain uses TRBV6-2 or TRBV6-3 with TRBJ1-1; 7 bases match TRBD1. In germline, CDR1 is MNHEY, CDR2 SVGEGT. The J segment lost 6 bases and the V segment lost 5 bases, leaving 6 bases of the junction unmatched. CDR3 length: 13 residues.